The 26 T cell receptor beta chains reported below all come from one sample, sequenced in a study of cytomegalovirus exposure and HLA in healthy donors (dated by TCRdb to about 2017). The method was the immunoSEQ multiplex PCR assay. For the multiplex PCR, a mixture combining 60 forward primers for TCR Vbeta segments and 13 reverse primers for TCR Jbeta segments was used. What TCRdb holds here is the immuneACCESS table cut down to in-frame rearrangements. Part of the clones is not present; checked against another copy, under half of the missing clones reflect an unresolved V gene, and the others are unexplained. Across this sample there are around 72,000 clones, with roughly 79% seen only once. The ten top clones hold 5.5% to 7% of the sample. The sequenced sample consisted of PBMCs. The source of these receptors is a man aged 45-60 years in good health and CMV-seronegative.

The chain recombines TRBV10-3 with TRBJ2-3; no clear D. The germline V and J ends were trimmed by 4 bases and 1 base, with 6 bases remaining between them. Germline V gives CDR1 ENHRY, CDR2 SYGVKD. The CDR3 has 13 residues. CDR3: CAISGAGTDTQYF. In DNA, the CDR3 is TGTGCCATCAGTGGGGCAGGCACAGATACGCAGTATTTT.

This clone occurred once. The gene calls are TRBV6-5 and TRBJ1-4; D is perhaps TRBD1 (5 bases). CDR1 is MNHEY and CDR2 is SVGAGI in the germline V gene. The V and J ends lost 6 bases and 5 bases respectively, with 16 bases between them. The CDR3 is 15 amino acids. The CDR3 DNA is TGTGCCAGCAGGACCGCGGGACGGAAAAATGAAAAACTGTTTTTT. Its translation: CASRTAGRKNEKLFF.

V is TRBV19 and J is TRBJ1-1; perhaps TRBD1 as D (5 bases). The CDR3 runs 15 residues. Germline-derived CDR1 and CDR2 are LNHDA and SQIVND (reference sequence). V was clipped by 5 bases and J by 3 bases, with 16 bases between them. The CDR3 region has the DNA TGTGCCAGTAGTGACCCCGGGGGTGTGGACACTGAAGCTTTCTTT. It encodes CASSDPGGVDTEAFF. Full variable domain (missing parts from reference TRBV19 and TRBJ1-1): DGGITQSPKYLFRKEGQNVTLSCEQNLNHDAMYWYRQDPGQGLRLIYYSQIVNDFQKGDIAEGYSVSREKKESFPLTVTSAQKNPTAFYLCASSDPGGVDTEAFFGQGTRLTVV.

This clone was observed a handful of times. This chain links TRBV4-1 with TRBJ2-1, with a possible D match to TRBD1 (5 bases). V shed 3 bases and J shed 8 bases, with 14 bases lying between them. CDR3 length: 14 residues. Germline lookup yields CDR1 MGHRA and CDR2 YSYEKL. The CDR3 DNA follows: TGCGCCAGCAGCCACCAGGGTATTGGCGATGAGCAGTTCTTC. Translation gives CASSHQGIGDEQFF.

By share, this clone counts as medium-sized. This chain links TRBV6-1 with TRBJ2-1, with TRBD2 as a possible D gene (6 bases). CDR1 MNHNS and CDR2 SASEGT come from the germline V gene. The V end lost 7 bases, the J end lost 4 bases, and 14 bases lay between the germline ends. The CDR3 runs 14 residues. The CDR3 here is CASTSSGGYNEQFF. CDR3 sequence (DNA): TGTGCCAGCACATCGTCCGGGGGTTACAATGAGCAGTTCTTC.

V and J are TRBV19 and TRBJ2-1, with 8 bases that match TRBD2. Trimming cost V 7 bases and J 9 bases; bases outside gene matches: 11. This CDR3 region has 14 residues. CDR1 is LNHDA and CDR2 is SQIVND in the germline V gene (reference sequence). The CDR3 loop is CASTARGEGAEQFF. The DNA of the CDR3 is TGTGCCAGTACCGCGCGGGGGGAAGGCGCTGAGCAGTTCTTC.

The genes are TRBV13 and TRBJ2-1; the D gene is possibly TRBD2 (5 bases). This CDR3 has 17 amino acids. Germline V gene data show CDR1 as PRHDT and CDR2 as FYEKMQ (reference sequence). Trimming took off 3 bases at V and 0 bases at J, with 15 bases between the two ends. DNA of the CDR3: TGTGCCAGCAGCTTCCCTCCAGTGGGGAGCTCCTACAATGAGCAGTTCTTC. Amino acids: CASSFPPVGSSYNEQFF.

V usage is TRBV29-1 and J usage is TRBJ2-7; no reliable D call. In germline, CDR1 is SQVTM, CDR2 ANQGSEA. The CDR3 consists of 11 residues. The V gene lost 1 base and the J gene lost 3 bases, with 4 bases spanning the gap. The CDR3 DNA reads as TGCAGCGTTGAAGCCGGCTACGAGCAGTACTTC. Its translation is CSVEAGYEQYF.

The V gene is TRBV5-1, the J gene TRBJ2-2, with 8 positions matching TRBD1. CDR1 is SGHRS, CDR2 YFSETQ, per germline. The CDR3 consists of 14 residues. The J segment lost 5 bases and the V segment lost 1 base, leaving 1 base of the junction unmatched. CDR3 DNA sequence: TGCGCCAGCAGCTTGCGGACAGGGACCGGGGAGCTGTTTTTT. It specifies CASSLRTGTGELFF.

CDR3 DNA: TGTGCCAGCAGCTACTTCGGACAGGGTACGCAGTATTTT. This codes for CASSYFGQGTQYF. This chain uses TRBV7-9 with TRBJ2-3, with TRBD1 matching over 8 bases. This CDR3 has 13 amino acids. V was clipped by 4 bases and J by 8 bases; unmatched bases: 5. Germline loops: CDR1 SEHNR, CDR2 FQNEAQ (reference sequence).

V and J are TRBV5-8 and TRBJ1-1; D unclear. This CDR3 contains 15 residues. The germline CDR1 and CDR2 sequences are SGHTS and YDEGEE. Between the trimmed V and J ends, which lost 2 bases and 4 bases, there was a span of 15 bases. The CDR3, as DNA: TGTGCCAGCAGCTTCGGGTCAGGCGGGAGCACTGAAGCTTTCTTT. Encoded protein: CASSFGSGGSTEAFF.

J is TRBJ1-1 and V is TRBV9, with a weak D call TRBD1 (6 bases). The length of the CDR3 is 11 residues. CDR1 is SGDLS and CDR2 is YYNGEE in the germline V gene. Trimming took 3 bases from V and 11 from J, leaving 11 bases between them. As DNA, the CDR3 is TGTGCCAGCAGCGACCAGGGGATCGCTTTCTTT. Amino acids: CASSDQGIAFF.

V is TRBV9 and J is TRBJ2-4; 7 bases are shared with TRBD2. The trim removed 0 bases at V and 7 bases at J, leaving 7 bases unmatched. Germline lookup yields CDR1 SGDLS and CDR2 YYNGEE. The CDR3 sequence is 15 residues long. CDR3 residues: CASSVGGGALNIQYF. In DNA, the CDR3 is TGTGCCAGCAGCGTAGGGGGAGGGGCTCTGAACATTCAGTACTTC. The complete variable domain, with remaining parts taken from reference TRBV9 and TRBJ2-4, reads DSGVTQTPKHLITATGQRVTLRCSPRSGDLSVYWYQQSLDQGLQFLIQYYNGEERAKGNILERFSAQQFPDLHSELNLSSLELGDSALYFCASSVGGGALNIQYFGAGTRLSVL.

J is TRBJ2-1 and V is TRBV9; the match to TRBD2 covers 8 bases. Germline V CDR1 and CDR2: SGDLS, YYNGEE. The CDR3 contains 15 residues. V gave up 2 bases and J gave up 2 bases; unmatched junction bases: 3. The CDR3 nucleotides are TGTGCCAGCAGCGTTTTCGGGGGGGCCTACAATGAGCAGTTCTTC. Residues: CASSVFGGAYNEQFF.

The rearrangement uses TRBV4-1 and TRBJ2-1; no clear D. V lost 2 bases, J lost 0 bases, and 11 bases lay in between. CDR3 length equals 16 residues. The germline gives CDR1 MGHRA, CDR2 YSYEKL. CDR3 DNA sequence: TGCGCCAGCAGCCAAAGATTTGGCATCTCCTACAATGAGCAGTTCTTC. Protein sequence: CASSQRFGISYNEQFF.

The chain joins TRBV30 to TRBJ2-5; D is perhaps TRBD2 (5 bases). This CDR3 contains 15 residues. The germline gives CDR1 GTSNPN, CDR2 SVGIG (reference sequence). CDR3 loop: CALKFWRSHQETQYF. CDR3 bases: TGTGCTCTTAAGTTTTGGAGGTCCCACCAAGAGACCCAGTACTTC.

This clone appeared once. The chain employs TRBV19 and TRBJ1-5; 8 positions agree with TRBD1. V was pared by 5 bases and J by 7 bases, with 13 bases of the junction left unmatched. There are 16 residues in the CDR3. The germline V gene encodes CDR1 LNHDA and CDR2 SQIVND (reference sequence). DNA for the CDR3: TGTGCCAGTAGTGCCCAAACAGGGGGTAGCGGACAGCCCCAGCATTTT. Translated: CASSAQTGGSGQPQHF.

In this sample, this clone turned up a few times. This chain joins TRBV10-3 and TRBJ2-3; 8 bases are shared with TRBD2. Germline-derived CDR1 and CDR2 are ENHRY and SYGVKD. Losses at the gene ends were 9 bases for V and 6 bases for J; bases not matched to a gene: 5. The CDR3 is 12 residues long. CDR3 loop: CAIAGAGDTQYF. The CDR3 nucleotides read TGTGCCATAGCGGGGGCGGGGGATACGCAGTATTTT.

The chain couples TRBV11-3 to TRBJ2-7; 7 bases are shared with TRBD2. CDR1 is SGHNT and CDR2 is YENEEA in the germline V gene. This CDR3 is 13 amino acids long. V lost 2 bases, J lost 6 bases, and 4 bases stayed unmatched. CDR3 protein: CASSLWPGGEQYF. The CDR3 DNA is TGTGCCAGCAGCTTATGGCCGGGAGGCGAGCAGTACTTC.

This clone was seen a handful of times. This chain links TRBV7-9 with TRBJ1-1; D is ambiguous. V was trimmed by 1 base and J by 0 bases, leaving 3 bases between them. Germline V gene data show CDR1 as SEHNR and CDR2 as FQNEAQ (reference sequence). The CDR3 length is 13 residues. The CDR3 loop is CASSLDMNTEAFF. CDR3 coding DNA: TGTGCCAGCAGCTTAGATATGAACACTGAAGCTTTCTTT.

The chain links TRBV7-9 to TRBJ1-4; the D is unclear. Trimming removed 5 bases from V and 7 bases from J, with 17 bases in between. The V gene's germline CDR1 is SEHNR and CDR2 FQNEAQ (reference sequence). This CDR3 has 15 amino acids. CDR3 DNA: TGTGCCAGCAGCCCCATAATCGGGAGCGGTGAAAAACTGTTTTTT. Encoded protein: CASSPIIGSGEKLFF.

V gene TRBV18 combines with J gene TRBJ2-1; 12 nucleotides agree with TRBD2. Germline V gene data show CDR1 as KGHSH and CDR2 as LQKENI. The CDR3 length is 17 residues. V gave up 4 bases and J gave up 1 base; unmatched junction bases: 5. The CDR3 is CASSRKTSGGSYNEQFF. CDR3 bases: TGTGCCAGCTCACGGAAGACTAGCGGGGGATCCTACAATGAGCAGTTCTTC.

The CDR3 DNA reads TGCGCCAGCAGCCAAGAGAACTTTAGCTACGAGCAGTACTTC. Translated, it gives CASSQENFSYEQYF. The chain carries TRBV4-1 and TRBJ2-7; no reliable D call. CDR3 length: 14 residues. Trimming took 0 bases from V and 3 from J, leaving 9 bases between them. Germline values: CDR1 MGHRA, CDR2 YSYEKL.

This clone was recorded only once. The J gene is TRBJ2-3, the V gene TRBV7-9; 9 nucleotides align to TRBD1. CDR1 and CDR2 from the germline V gene are SEHNR and FQNEAQ (reference sequence). This CDR3 has 19 residues. V dropped 5 bases and J dropped 2; count of bases not matched to a gene: 17. Written as DNA, the CDR3 is TGTGCCAGCAGCCACCGACGGGGTCCGGGACAGGGAATCACAGATACGCAGTATTTT. Protein sequence: CASSHRRGPGQGITDTQYF.

The CDR3 region has the DNA TGTGCCAGCGGAATGGACACCAATCAGCCCCAGCATTTT. Translated: CASGMDTNQPQHF. This rearrangement joins TRBV7-2 to TRBJ1-5; TRBD1 is a possible D gene (5 bases). Between the trimmed V and J ends, which lost 8 bases and 3 bases, there was a span of 11 bases. Germline values: CDR1 SGHTA, CDR2 FQGNSA. This CDR3 is 13 amino acids long.

CDR3 sequence reads: CASSSPTSGRNEQFF. The CDR3 DNA reads as TGTGCCAGCAGTTCCCCGACTAGCGGGAGGAATGAGCAGTTCTTC. J is TRBJ2-1 and V is TRBV27, with 13 bases aligning to TRBD2. This CDR3 comprises 15 residues. V shed 4 bases, J shed 7 bases, and the junction held 4 bases outside the gene matches. CDR1 and CDR2 (germline): MNHEY, SMNVEV (reference sequence).